These 26 T cell receptor beta chains share one sample of origin, sequenced in a study of a mutant IDH1 vaccine in newly diagnosed glioma. These TCRs' antigens remain unknown. Sample time point: week 23, last vaccination. Vaccination comprised doses that each held 300 ug of mutant IDH1 20-mer peptide, plus topical imiquimod. The repertoire was sequenced with immunoSEQ multiplex PCR; TCRdb's copy has only in-frame clones and lacks some. The table records roughly 74,000 clones, approximately 85% of them present only once. The sample consisted of PBMCs, taken from a glioma patient whose treatment included an IDH1 peptide vaccine. These receptors came from a man aged 30 to 45 with glioma. Some clones in this sample may be carry-over from other donors' samples.

The V gene is TRBV5-4, the J gene TRBJ2-7; 9 bases map to TRBD1. Germline V gene data show CDR1 as SGHNT and CDR2 as YYREEE (reference sequence). V trimming: 3 bases; J trimming: 6 bases; junction bases outside the gene matches: 4. This CDR3 contains 13 residues. The CDR3 region is CASSWDREAEQYF. The CDR3 nucleotides are TGTGCCAGCAGCTGGGACAGGGAGGCCGAGCAGTACTTC.

This clone appeared a single time. The V call is TRBV10-3, the J call TRBJ2-5; 9 bases are a match to TRBD2. CDR1 is ENHRY, CDR2 SYGVKD, per germline. V lost 5 bases, J lost 2 bases, and 3 bases stayed unmatched. There are 14 residues in the CDR3. This CDR3 is CAISLAGPQETQYF. The CDR3 DNA is TGTGCCATCAGTCTAGCGGGACCTCAAGAGACCCAGTACTTC.

This sequence joins TRBV5-1 and TRBJ1-4; maybe TRBD1 (6 bases). In germline, CDR1 is SGHRS, CDR2 YFSETQ. The CDR3 is 15 residues long. Trimming left V 1 base short and J 5 bases short, with 12 bases between. In nucleotides, the CDR3 is TGCGCCAGCAGCTTGAGTCCAGGGGCAAATGAAAAACTGTTTTTT. Translation: CASSLSPGANEKLFF.

This rearrangement joins TRBV19 to TRBJ2-1; D is uncertain. The ends were cut back, 4 bases at V and 7 bases at J, with 14 bases in the middle. Germline V lookup: CDR1 LNHDA, CDR2 SQIVND (reference sequence). The CDR3 runs to 14 residues. The CDR3 loop reads CASSTPWGYNEQFF. The CDR3 DNA reads as TGTGCCAGTAGTACCCCTTGGGGATATAATGAGCAGTTCTTC.

The gene calls are TRBV5-8 and TRBJ1-2, with 8 positions matching TRBD1. Germline V lookup: CDR1 SGHTS, CDR2 YDEGEE. The CDR3 has 14 residues. J lost 2 bases, V lost 0 bases, and 0 bases had no gene match. The CDR3 region is CASSLGQGNYGYTF. The CDR3 nucleotides read TGTGCCAGCAGCTTGGGACAGGGGAACTATGGCTACACCTTC. The variable domain in full, completed from reference TRBV5-8 and TRBJ1-2, reads EAGVTQSPTHLIKTRGQQATLRCSPISGHTSVYWYQQALGLGLQFLLWYDEGEERNRGNFPPRFSGRQFPNYSSELNVNALELEDSALYLCASSLGQGNYGYTFGSGTRLTVV.

The chain employs TRBV18 and TRBJ1-4; a possible D gene is TRBD1 (6 bases). This CDR3 spans 16 amino acids. CDR1 is KGHSH and CDR2 is LQKENI in the germline V gene. V was shortened by 0 bases and J by 0 bases, with 8 bases between the two germline ends. In nucleotides, the CDR3 is TGTGCCAGCTCACCACCCAGGGGTACAACTAATGAAAAACTGTTTTTT. Translated, it gives CASSPPRGTTNEKLFF.

V and J are TRBV9 and TRBJ1-3; 8 nucleotides align to TRBD1. Trimming took 0 bases from V and 2 from J; bases not matched to a gene: 1. CDR3 length: 15 amino acids. Germline V lookup: CDR1 SGDLS, CDR2 YYNGEE. The DNA of the CDR3 is TGTGCCAGCAGCGTAGGGACAGGGACTGGAAACACCATATATTTT. Residues: CASSVGTGTGNTIYF.

The chain recombines TRBV9 with TRBJ2-1, with no clear D. The CDR3 is 14 residues long. V lost 3 bases and J lost 5, with 12 bases in between. Germline CDR1 is SGDLS and CDR2 is YYNGEE. CDR3 sequence reads: CASSARFENNEQFF. The CDR3 DNA reads as TGTGCCAGCAGCGCAAGATTCGAGAACAATGAGCAGTTCTTC.

V is TRBV4-1 and J is TRBJ2-1, with TRBD2 matching 11 bases. Germline trimming cut 1 base from V and 3 bases from J; bases unmatched to any gene: 5. The CDR3 sequence is 17 residues long. Germline V gene data show CDR1 as MGHRA and CDR2 as YSYEKL. The CDR3 nucleotides are TGCGCCAGCAGCCAAGGGGGGACTAGCGGTAGCTACAATGAGCAGTTCTTC. Protein sequence: CASSQGGTSGSYNEQFF.

In the case of this clone: The sample contains more than one DNA sequence encoding this CDR3. The V call is TRBV5-1, the J call TRBJ2-3, with 11 bases matching TRBD1. Germline CDR1 and CDR2: SGHRS and YFSETQ. This CDR3 comprises 15 residues. V shed 4 bases, J shed 3 bases, and the junction held 4 bases outside the gene matches. CDR3: CASSLGTGGTDTQYF. In DNA, the CDR3 is TGCGCCAGCAGCCTAGGGACAGGGGGGACAGATACGCAGTATTTT.

The chain carries TRBV18 and TRBJ1-5; D gene unclear. Germline V CDR1 and CDR2: KGHSH, LQKENI. The CDR3 is made up of 13 amino acids. The ends were cut back, 2 bases at V and 3 bases at J, with 5 bases in the middle. The CDR3 reads CASSPDTNQPQHF. In DNA form, the CDR3 reads TGTGCCAGCTCACCAGACACCAATCAGCCCCAGCATTTT.

The V call is TRBV19, the J call TRBJ1-1, with D uncertain. V lost 10 bases and J 6 bases, leaving 12 bases between the germline ends. Germline CDR1 and CDR2: LNHDA and SQIVND (reference sequence). The CDR3 sequence is 11 residues long. The CDR3 sequence: CATDDESEAFF. The CDR3 DNA follows: TGTGCCACCGACGACGAATCTGAAGCTTTCTTT.

The chain combines TRBV5-5 with TRBJ2-3; D is uncertain. Germline-derived CDR1 and CDR2 are SGHKS and YYEKEE (reference sequence). The CDR3 loop spans 12 amino acids. Trimming cost V 0 bases and J 5 bases, with 4 bases left between them. This chain's CDR3 is CASSLGGDTQYF. For the CDR3, the DNA is TGTGCCAGCAGCTTGGGGGGAGATACGCAGTATTTT. Full variable domain (outside the CDR3, taken from reference TRBV5-5 and TRBJ2-3): DAGVTQSPTHLIKTRGQQVTLRCSPISGHKSVSWYQQVLGQGPQFIFQYYEKEERGRGNFPDRFSARQFPNYSSELNVNALLLGDSALYLCASSLGGDTQYFGPGTRLTVL.

The V and J genes are TRBV28 and TRBJ2-1; unclear D gene. This CDR3 comprises 15 residues. V was pared by 7 bases and J by 4 bases, with 17 bases between. CDR1 and CDR2 (germline): MDHEN, SYDVKM. As DNA, the CDR3 is TGTGCCAGCACCAATCGCGACACTACTTACAATGAGCAGTTCTTC. This codes for CASTNRDTTYNEQFF.

The chain uses TRBV28 and TRBJ2-6; maybe TRBD2 (5 bases). Germline V gives CDR1 MDHEN, CDR2 SYDVKM. The CDR3 loop spans 16 amino acids. The ends were cut back, 5 bases at V and 0 bases at J, with 11 bases in the middle. This CDR3 reads CASSLFRGSGANVLTF. CDR3 nucleotide sequence: TGTGCCAGCAGTCTGTTCCGGGGCTCTGGGGCCAACGTCCTGACTTTC. Full variable domain (missing parts from reference TRBV28 and TRBJ2-6): DVKVTQSSRYLVKRTGEKVFLECVQDMDHENMFWYRQDPGLGLRLIYFSYDVKMKEKGDIPEGYSVSREKKERFSLILESASTNQTSMYLCASSLFRGSGANVLTFGAGSRLTVL.

V and J are TRBV6-1 and TRBJ1-6, with 7 nucleotides matching TRBD1. The length of the CDR3 is 14 residues. V trimming: 7 bases; J trimming: 9 bases; junction bases outside the gene matches: 9. Looked up from germline, CDR1 is MNHNS and CDR2 is SASEGT. CDR3 nucleotides: TGTGCCAGCACCAAACAGGGGAATGCTTCACCCCTCCACTTT. Translation gives CASTKQGNASPLHF.

The rearrangement uses TRBV11-2 and TRBJ1-6; D is perhaps TRBD1 (5 bases). Trimming stripped 4 bases from V and 5 bases from J, with 15 bases between. CDR3 length: 16 residues. Germline CDR1 and CDR2: SGHAT and FQNNGV. The CDR3 DNA follows: TGTGCCAGCAGCTCGGGACCGGGAGGAAATAATTCACCCCTCCACTTT. Its translation is CASSSGPGGNNSPLHF.

This chain connects TRBV30 to TRBJ1-2, with 8 bases matching TRBD1. The CDR3 runs 15 residues. The trim removed 3 bases at V and 1 base at J, leaving 7 bases unmatched. Germline values: CDR1 GTSNPN, CDR2 SVGIG (reference sequence). CDR3 bases: TGTGCCTGGAGCCCTGACAGGGGTGATAACTATGGCTACACCTTC. It specifies CAWSPDRGDNYGYTF.

The chain links TRBV5-6 to TRBJ1-1; D is undetermined. Germline assignment: CDR1 SGHDT and CDR2 YYEEEE. V shed 1 base and J shed 3 bases, with 13 bases lying between them. This CDR3 spans 15 amino acids. The CDR3 reads CASSLSPRSHTEAFF. Here the CDR3 DNA reads TGTGCCAGCAGCTTGTCTCCGCGATCCCACACTGAAGCTTTCTTT.

The gene calls are TRBV2 and TRBJ2-1; perhaps TRBD2 as D (6 bases). Germline CDR1 and CDR2: SNHLY and FYNNEI. The CDR3 covers 13 residues. Trimming stripped 2 bases from V and 15 bases from J, with 17 bases between. Written as DNA, the CDR3 is TGTGCCAGCAGTGAACTCTTTGTGGAGGGTTTGTTCTTC. Translated, it gives CASSELFVEGLFF.

This clone was picked up a small number of times. This sequence joins TRBV27 and TRBJ2-3, with D perhaps matching TRBD1 (6 bases). The CDR3 is 17 amino acids. Between the trimmed V and J ends, which lost 3 bases and 4 bases, there was a span of 20 bases. Germline CDR1 and CDR2: MNHEY and SMNVEV (reference sequence). CDR3 protein: CASSLTRPGPGADTQYF. In nucleotides, the CDR3 is TGTGCCAGCAGTTTGACGCGACCGGGCCCAGGGGCAGATACGCAGTATTTT.

The rearrangement joins TRBV5-6 to TRBJ1-2; the match to TRBD1 covers 10 bases. J lost 6 bases, V lost 6 bases, and 14 bases had no gene match. Germline CDR1 and CDR2: SGHDT and YYEEEE. The CDR3 has 16 amino acids. The CDR3 region has the DNA TGTGCCAGCAAGCCCCCGGACAGGGGGGGGAAGAATGGCTACACCTTC. The encoded protein is CASKPPDRGGKNGYTF.

The chain has TRBV28 and TRBJ1-3; maybe TRBD1 (6 bases). The V end lost 3 bases, the J end lost 5 bases, and 11 bases lay between the germline ends. This CDR3 spans 14 amino acids. The germline V gene has CDR1 MDHEN and CDR2 SYDVKM. The CDR3: CASSLGDNRNTIYF. The CDR3 coding sequence is TGTGCCAGCAGTTTGGGGGACAATCGAAACACCATATATTTT.

A remark on this clone: The same CDR3 can be traced to other DNA sequences in this sample. This chain links TRBV7-2 with TRBJ2-5; TRBD2 matches at 12 bases. The germline V gene has CDR1 SGHTA and CDR2 FQGNSA. Trimming took 5 bases from V and 2 from J; bases not matched to a gene: 6. The CDR3 is 16 residues long. The CDR3 loop is CASSPGLAGGQETQYF. In DNA form, the CDR3 reads TGTGCCAGCAGCCCGGGGCTAGCGGGGGGGCAAGAGACCCAGTACTTC.

The rearrangement uses TRBV7-9 and TRBJ1-5; 7 bases align to TRBD1. The CDR3 runs to 13 residues. The V and J ends lost 4 bases and 7 bases, in that order; junction bases with no gene match: 4. Germline CDR1 is SEHNR and CDR2 is FQNEAQ (reference sequence). CDR3 loop: CASSSDRAQPQHF. The CDR3 nucleotides are TGTGCCAGCAGCTCAGACAGGGCCCAGCCCCAGCATTTT.

The chain is built from TRBV27 and TRBJ2-1; 8 nucleotides agree with TRBD2. V lost 7 bases to trimming and J lost 2 bases; unmatched junction nucleotides: 7. This CDR3 is built from 15 residues. Germline-derived CDR1 and CDR2 are MNHEY and SMNVEV (reference sequence). CDR3: CASTLLAGTYNEQFF. For the CDR3, the DNA is TGTGCCAGCACCCTTTTAGCGGGAACCTACAATGAGCAGTTCTTC.